This entry lists 21 T cell receptor beta chains sequenced from one sample in a study of T-cell memory formation after mild COVID-19. TCRdb analysed the 5' RACE reads with MiXCR anew, one entry per CDR3 protein. The sample carries hundreds of thousands of distinct CDR3 sequences, about a fifth recorded once. Sequenced material: PBMCs or a T cell subset sorted from them (not recorded which). Receptor source: an adult woman who had mild COVID-19 (a few samples of this study predate the infection). Cell type and time point are not known.

There are a few counts of this clonotype. The rearrangement links TRBV24-1 to TRBJ2-7, with D possibly being TRBD1 or TRBD2 (5 bases each). V was trimmed by 5 bases and J by 3 bases, leaving 10 bases between them. This CDR3 has 13 amino acids. The germline V gene encodes CDR1 KGHDR and CDR2 SFDVKD. This CDR3 reads CATSGSGSYEQYF. In DNA, the CDR3 is TGTGCCACCAGTGGTTCAGGGAGCTACGAGCAGTACTTC.

This clonotype has a handful of counts. This chain connects TRBV20-1 to TRBJ1-1; the match to TRBD1 covers 8 bases. V trimming: 5 bases; J trimming: 1 base; junction bases outside the gene matches: 6. Germline V gene data show CDR1 as DFQATT and CDR2 as SNEGSKA (reference sequence). This CDR3 has 14 amino acids. CDR3 nucleotide sequence: TGCAGTGCTGAGGCGGACAGGGCGAACACTGAAGCTTTCTTT. It yields the protein CSAEADRANTEAFF.

The sample holds a few counts of this clonotype. The V gene is TRBV5-1, the J gene TRBJ1-5, with D unclear. Germline CDR1 reads SGHRS; CDR2 reads YFSETQ. CDR3 length: 15 residues. V was shortened by 1 base and J by 1 base, with 9 bases between the two germline ends. The CDR3 bases are TGCGCCAGCAGCTTGTGGGGAAGGAGCAATCAGCCCCAGCATTTT. As protein: CASSLWGRSNQPQHF.

This clonotype showed up just a few times. The chain recombines TRBV7-9 with TRBJ2-7; possible D gene TRBD1, 6 bases. Per germline, CDR1 SEHNR and CDR2 FQNEAQ (reference sequence). CDR3 length: 14 residues. V lost 5 bases to trimming and J lost 3 bases, with 14 bases between them. For the CDR3, the DNA is TGTGCCAGCAGCCAACCGGGACATAACTACGAGCAGTACTTC. Protein: CASSQPGHNYEQYF.

The chain recombines TRBV6-5 with TRBJ1-2, with unresolved D. Germline V CDR1 and CDR2: MNHEY, SVGAGI. Trimming removed 4 bases at V and 3 bases at J, with 9 bases between. The CDR3 totals 13 residues. CDR3 in DNA: TGTGCCAGCAGTTCCCCTAAAGACTATGGCTACACCTTC. Protein product: CASSSPKDYGYTF.

The chain joins TRBV15 to TRBJ2-2; 7 bases align to TRBD2. The V and J ends lost 6 bases and 4 bases, in that order; junction bases with no gene match: 5. Per the germline V gene, CDR1 is LNHNV and CDR2 is YYDKDF (reference sequence). This CDR3 comprises 14 residues. CDR3 loop: CATRVVAGTGELFF. CDR3 DNA: TGTGCCACCAGGGTGGTAGCGGGCACCGGGGAGCTGTTTTTT.

This clonotype was detected only a few times. The chain uses TRBV29-1 and TRBJ1-2, with 7 bases fitting TRBD1. CDR1 SQVTM and CDR2 ANQGSEA come from the germline V gene. This CDR3 region has 13 residues. V shed 6 bases and J 3 bases; nucleotides not matched to a gene: 7. In nucleotides, the CDR3 is TGCAGCGTGCCAGGGGGTGGTTACTATGGCTACACCTTC. Protein: CSVPGGGYYGYTF.

The sample holds a few counts of this clonotype. The chain recombines TRBV12-3 or TRBV12-4 with TRBJ1-1; 7 nucleotides line up with TRBD1. The CDR3 contains 14 residues. Trimming at V came to 8 bases and at J to 4 bases, leaving 10 bases not matched to a gene. CDR3 loop: CASGEQGLGTEAFF. The CDR3 bases are TGTGCCAGCGGGGAACAGGGGTTGGGCACTGAAGCTTTCTTT.

This clonotype was seen a handful of times. The chain recombines TRBV24-1 with TRBJ2-1, with 10 positions matching TRBD2. The junction had 7 bases not matched to a gene; V was cut back by 7 bases and J by 5 bases. The CDR3 totals 15 residues. Looked up from germline, CDR1 is KGHDR and CDR2 is SFDVKD. The CDR3 sequence: CATSKGTSANNEQFF. The DNA of the CDR3 is TGTGCCACCAGCAAAGGGACTAGCGCGAACAATGAGCAGTTCTTC.

This clonotype was found many times. Here the CDR3 DNA reads TGTGCCAGCAGCGAGGGGTCCTACGAGCAGTACTTC. This encodes CASSEGSYEQYF. J is TRBJ2-7 and V is TRBV7-8; either TRBD1 or TRBD2 may supply D (5 bases each). Trimming took off 5 bases at V and 1 base at J, with 6 bases between the two ends. Germline-derived CDR1 and CDR2 are SGHVS and FQNEAQ. The CDR3 extends over 12 amino acids.

This clonotype has only a few counts. The V gene is TRBV7-9, the J gene TRBJ2-7; D remains unclear. Trimming took off 1 base at V and 6 bases at J, with 10 bases between the two ends. This CDR3 is 13 amino acids long. Germline-derived CDR1 and CDR2 are SEHNR and FQNEAQ (reference sequence). In DNA, the CDR3 is TGTGCCAGCAGCTTAGATCCAGGAACCGAGCAGTACTTC. This translates into CASSLDPGTEQYF.

Of note for this clonotype: Because the CDR3's place on the DNA is in doubt, the DNA is left out and the CDR3 is given as listed by TCRdb. CDR3 sequence reads: CASSSSPAGAEQFF. This rearrangement joins TRBV6-2 or TRBV6-3 to TRBJ2-1; the table's D gene call, TRBD2, was not cross checked with the DNA. With termini counted, the CDR3 has 14 amino acids. Germline V gene lookup returns CDR1 MNHEY and CDR2 SVGEGT.

The chain joins TRBV4-3 to TRBJ2-1; the match to TRBD1 covers 9 bases. J lost 2 bases, V lost 4 bases, and 9 bases had no gene match. The germline V gene encodes CDR1 LGHNA and CDR2 YSLEER. This CDR3 region has 17 residues. The CDR3 DNA reads as TGCGCCAGCAGCCCGAGTCGTCGGACAGGGGCCTACAATGAGCAGTTCTTC. Protein: CASSPSRRTGAYNEQFF.

This rearrangement joins TRBV30 to TRBJ1-1; tentatively, D is TRBD1 (5 bases). This CDR3 contains 15 residues. The germline CDR1 and CDR2 sequences are GTSNPN and SVGIG (reference sequence). Trimming took off 0 bases at V and 0 bases at J, with 11 bases between the two ends. The CDR3 reads CAWSVTAGLNTEAFF. DNA of the CDR3: TGTGCCTGGAGTGTAACGGCAGGGTTGAACACTGAAGCTTTCTTT.

The rearrangement uses TRBV5-4 and TRBJ2-1; TRBD2 might be the D (6 bases). V was trimmed by 4 bases and J by 12 bases, leaving 14 bases between them. The CDR3 has 12 amino acids. Germline lookup yields CDR1 SGHNT and CDR2 YYREEE (reference sequence). The CDR3 loop reads CASSLGGLAQFF. The CDR3 DNA is TGTGCCAGCAGCCTGGGGGGACTGGCGCAGTTCTTC.

The chain combines TRBV7-2 with TRBJ2-7; TRBD1 or TRBD2 may be the D gene (5 bases each). V gave up 5 bases and J gave up 10 bases, with 18 bases separating them. The CDR3 has 13 residues. Germline V gene sequence: CDR1 SGHTA, CDR2 FQGNSA. The CDR3 DNA follows: TGTGCCAGCAGCCCCGGAGCCCGGGACCCCCAGTACTTC. It codes for CASSPGARDPQYF.

This clonotype was detected many times. V is TRBV12-3 or TRBV12-4 and J is TRBJ2-1; tentative D call: TRBD2 (5 bases). The length of the CDR3 is 14 residues. Trimming took 3 bases from V and 8 from J, leaving 14 bases between them. CDR3 sequence (DNA): TGTGCCAGCAGTTTGAGGAGGTCCGTGGATGAGCAGTTCTTC. Translation: CASSLRRSVDEQFF.

The J gene is TRBJ2-7, the V gene TRBV27, with 11 bases identical to TRBD1. The CDR3 is made up of 17 amino acids. The J segment lost 3 bases and the V segment lost 5 bases, leaving 12 bases of the junction unmatched. The germline V gene encodes CDR1 MNHEY and CDR2 SMNVEV (reference sequence). In nucleotides, the CDR3 is TGTGCCAGCAGTCACTACCCCTGGACAGGGGGCTTCTACGAGCAGTACTTC. Its translation: CASSHYPWTGGFYEQYF.

V usage is TRBV7-8 and J usage is TRBJ2-1; D uncertain. Deletions cut 1 base from V and 6 bases from J, with 7 bases between. Germline CDR1 is SGHVS and CDR2 is FQNEAQ. This CDR3 is built from 13 residues. This CDR3 is CASSLGAINEQFF. The CDR3 nucleotides read TGTGCCAGCAGCTTAGGCGCGATCAATGAGCAGTTCTTC.

The chain carries TRBV9 and TRBJ2-3; D not resolved. Germline CDR1 SGDLS, CDR2 YYNGEE. The CDR3 has 14 amino acids. The V end lost 4 bases, the J end lost 4 bases, and 13 bases lay between the germline ends. CDR3 DNA: TGTGCCAGCAGCTATACCCAGGCCCCAGATACGCAGTATTTT. It translates to CASSYTQAPDTQYF.

The rearrangement links TRBV7-2 to TRBJ1-1; D remains unclear. The CDR3 totals 14 residues. Per the germline V gene, CDR1 is SGHTA and CDR2 is FQGNSA. The germline V and J ends were trimmed by 5 bases and 5 bases, with 15 bases remaining between them. CDR3 DNA sequence: TGTGCCAGCAGCCTCGTCAGTCGGGGAACTGAAGCTTTCTTT. Amino acid sequence: CASSLVSRGTEAFF. Looking up the rest from reference TRBV7-2 and TRBJ1-1 gives the full variable domain: GAGVSQSPSNKVTEKGKDVELRCDPISGHTALYWYRQSLGQGLEFLIYFQGNSAPDKSGLPSDRFSAERTGGSVSTLTIQRTQQEDSAVYLCASSLVSRGTEAFFGQGTRLTVV.